The clone carrying this T cell receptor beta chain was observed at least ten times. No antigen is known for it. This entry is derived from a study of T-cell reconstitution after alpha-beta-depleted transplantation in children. Findings and caveats of the study: T-cell counts and diversity at one year post-transplant came mainly from newly produced T cells. Certain patients had high TCRbeta diversity at day 60, and it came from recipient T cells and thymic progenitors that survived. Several hundred rapidly expanded clones from non-depleted graft cells reportedly supplied alpha-beta T cells about two months post-transplant.

The V gene lost 10 bases and the J gene lost 4 bases, with 9 bases spanning the gap. The length of the CDR3 is 11 residues. Molecular barcoding with unique molecular identifiers was used for the TCRbeta library. MiXCR, applied by TCRdb to the PCR reads, yields one record per CDR3 protein. The data show under 850,000 distinct CDR3 sequences, around 14% seen once. This chain uses TRBV12-3 or TRBV12-4 with TRBJ2-3, with D hard to call. This TCR was sampled from a girl aged 2-10 years with congenital amegakaryocytic thrombocytopenia, due to receive a stem cell transplant. The source was PBMCs, collected before TCRalphabeta/CD19-depleted stem cell transplant. In DNA, the CDR3 is TGTGCCACTCAGCGCGCAGATACGCAGTATTTT. It yields the protein CATQRADTQYF.